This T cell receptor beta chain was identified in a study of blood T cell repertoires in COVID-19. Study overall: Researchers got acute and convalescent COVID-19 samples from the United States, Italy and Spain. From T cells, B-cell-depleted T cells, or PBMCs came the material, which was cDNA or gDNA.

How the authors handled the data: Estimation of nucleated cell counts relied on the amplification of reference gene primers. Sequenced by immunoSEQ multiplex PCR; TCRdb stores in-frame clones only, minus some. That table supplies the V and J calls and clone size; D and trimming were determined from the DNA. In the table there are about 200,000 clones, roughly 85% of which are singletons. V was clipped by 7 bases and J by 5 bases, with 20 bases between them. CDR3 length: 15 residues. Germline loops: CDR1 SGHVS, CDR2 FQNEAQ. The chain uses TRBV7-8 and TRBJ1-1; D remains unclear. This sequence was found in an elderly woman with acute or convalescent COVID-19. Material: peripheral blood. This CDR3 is CASTHGEPRGTEAFF. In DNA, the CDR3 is TGTGCCAGCACCCATGGGGAGCCTAGAGGGACTGAAGCTTTCTTT.